The T cell receptor beta chain described here comes from a study of shared clonotypes between healthy human individuals. Germline CDR1 MDHEN, CDR2 SYDVKM. This CDR3 is built from 13 residues. Trimming removed 3 bases from V and 7 bases from J; junction bases left unmatched: 4. Only CD45RO-negative cells positively selected for CCR7 counted as naive CD8 cells, so terminally differentiated effector memory CD45RA+ cells were excluded. Investigators spread the genomic DNA of each subset evenly over several immunoSEQ plates. The table came from immunoSEQ multiplex PCR; TCRdb's copy has only in-frame clones and leaves some out. The sample has around 600,000 clones, around 95% seen once.

Sample: naive CD8+ T cells sorted from blood. The receptor was isolated from a woman in her 30s in good health. The chain joins TRBV28 to TRBJ1-2; TRBD1 agrees at 8 bases. Here the CDR3 DNA reads TGTGCCAGCAGTTTGACAGGGGTCGCTGGCTACACCTTC. It codes for CASSLTGVAGYTF.